The rows below give T cell receptor beta chains drawn from one sample of a study of molecular identifiers for immune sequencing clone quantification. TCRdb independently ran MiXCR on the PCR reads; one entry per CDR3 protein. The sample contains about 510,000 distinct CDR3 sequences, around 23% of which appear only once. Sequenced input: naive CD8+ T cells from blood, with Jurkat cell RNA spiked in. The source of these receptors is a human donor in good health. Some libraries in this study had Jurkat cell RNA spiked in. Both conserved end residues are part of each CDR3. D genes are given only for firm matches. Only some rows state a clone size, as once, few, many or a class for expanded clones.

v_gene	abundance	d_gene	j_gene	CDR3aa	CDR3nt
TRBV10-3	NA	NA	TRBJ2-1	CAISDLELHNEQFF	TGTGCCATCTCTGACTTGGAACTACACAATGAGCAGTTCTTC
TRBV9	few	NA	TRBJ2-7	CASREPAKTRYEQYF	TGTGCCAGCAGGGAACCGGCCAAAACTCGCTACGAGCAGTACTTC
TRBV5-3	NA	TRBD1	TRBJ2-7	CASSNRDRKYEQYF	TGTGCCAGCAGCAATCGGGACAGGAAATACGAGCAGTACTTC
TRBV27	NA	NA	TRBJ1-6	CASSLRPSSYNSPLHF	TGTGCCAGCAGTTTACGACCAAGCTCCTATAATTCACCCCTCCACTTT
TRBV27	NA	TRBD1	TRBJ2-2	CASSALGTGGPGELFF	TGTGCCAGCAGTGCCCTTGGGACAGGGGGCCCCGGGGAGCTGTTTTTT
TRBV12-3/TRBV12-4	many	NA	TRBJ2-3	CASSRTEDTDTQYF	TGTGCCAGCTCGCGGACGGAAGACACAGATACGCAGTATTTT
TRBV7-9	NA	NA	TRBJ2-2	CASSFGRGVDTGELFF	TGTGCCAGCAGCTTTGGACGGGGAGTGGACACCGGGGAGCTGTTTTTT
TRBV12-3/TRBV12-4	NA	TRBD1	TRBJ1-2	CASSWTGGGYTF	TGTGCCAGCAGCTGGACAGGGGGCGGCTACACCTTC
TRBV7-9	NA	NA	TRBJ2-1	CASSSGIGVLGQFF	TGTGCCAGCAGCTCCGGGATCGGTGTGTTAGGGCAGTTCTTC
TRBV13	few	NA	TRBJ1-2	CASSLRIQETYYGYTF	TGTGCCAGCAGCTTACGTATACAGGAGACCTACTATGGCTACACCTTC
TRBV12-3/TRBV12-4	NA	TRBD1	TRBJ2-3	CASTVRQGALDTQYF	TGTGCCAGCACAGTCAGACAGGGGGCTTTAGATACGCAGTATTTT
TRBV6-2/TRBV6-3	NA	TRBD2	TRBJ2-3	CASSSGDGDTQYF	TGTGCCAGCAGTAGCGGGGATGGAGATACGCAGTATTTT
TRBV6-5	NA	NA	TRBJ2-7	CASRQQGNDEQYF	TGTGCCAGCAGACAACAGGGAAATGATGAGCAGTACTTC
TRBV5-1	many	TRBD1	TRBJ2-7	CASSFDRGLDEQYF	TGCGCCAGCAGCTTTGACAGGGGGCTGGATGAGCAGTACTTC
TRBV20-1	NA	NA	TRBJ2-3	CSASGLATDTQYF	TGCAGTGCTAGTGGACTGGCGACAGATACGCAGTATTTT
TRBV6-6	NA	TRBD1	TRBJ2-7	CASSYSGQVYEQYF	TGTGCCAGCAGTTACTCCGGACAGGTCTACGAGCAGTACTTC
TRBV7-9	many	NA	TRBJ2-1	CASSSLIQTDVNYNEQFF	TGTGCCAGCAGCTCACTAATCCAGACAGACGTCAACTACAATGAGCAGTTCTTC
TRBV28	many	NA	TRBJ2-7	CASSFLGRTYEQYF	TGTGCCAGCAGCTTTTTGGGGAGGACCTACGAGCAGTACTTC
TRBV27	NA	NA	TRBJ1-4	CASSPLSPHGAVGEKLFF	TGTGCCAGCAGCCCATTATCCCCCCACGGGGCTGTGGGTGAAAAACTGTTTTTT